This T cell receptor beta chain was found in a study of blood T cell repertoires in COVID-19. About the study: Both acute and convalescent COVID-19 samples were obtained from the United States, Italy and Spain.

In the source study's methods: From reference gene primer amplification, estimates of nucleated cell counts were derived. TCRdb's copy holds only in-frame clones and misses some; the assay was immunoSEQ multiplex PCR. V and J calls and clone size are copied from that table; D and trimming were computed from the DNA. This table has about 400,000 clones, 75% to 90% appearing once. In this sample, this clone turned up a few times. Germline V CDR1 and CDR2: MGHRA, YSYEKL. This CDR3 comprises 16 residues. The V segment lost 1 base and the J segment 6 bases; nucleotides outside the gene matches: 11. The sequencing sample was made of peripheral blood. This TCR came from a woman in her 30s with active or convalescent COVID-19. The gene calls are TRBV4-1 and TRBJ2-7; 8 bases are a match to TRBD2. CDR3 coding DNA: TGCGCCAGCAGCCAAGCACCGGGACTAGATTCTGGCGAGCAGTACTTC. Translation gives CASSQAPGLDSGEQYF.